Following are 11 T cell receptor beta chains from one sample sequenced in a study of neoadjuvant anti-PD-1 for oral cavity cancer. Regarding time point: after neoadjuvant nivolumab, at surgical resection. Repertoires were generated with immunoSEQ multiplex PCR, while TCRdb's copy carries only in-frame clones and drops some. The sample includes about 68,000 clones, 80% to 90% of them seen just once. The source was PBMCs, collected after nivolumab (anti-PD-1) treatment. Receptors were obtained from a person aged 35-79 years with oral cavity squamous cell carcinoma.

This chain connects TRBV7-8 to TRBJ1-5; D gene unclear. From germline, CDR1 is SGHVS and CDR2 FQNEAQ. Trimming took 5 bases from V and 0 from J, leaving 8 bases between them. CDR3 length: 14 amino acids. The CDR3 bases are TGTGCCAGCAGCGCTGGGATTAGCAATCAGCCCCAGCATTTT. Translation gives CASSAGISNQPQHF.

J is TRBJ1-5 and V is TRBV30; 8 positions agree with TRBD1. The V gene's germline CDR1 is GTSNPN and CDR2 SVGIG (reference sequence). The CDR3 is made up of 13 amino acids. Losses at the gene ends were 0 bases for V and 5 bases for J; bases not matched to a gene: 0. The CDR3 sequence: CAWSVQGDQPQHF. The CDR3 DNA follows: TGTGCCTGGAGTGTACAGGGGGATCAGCCCCAGCATTTT.

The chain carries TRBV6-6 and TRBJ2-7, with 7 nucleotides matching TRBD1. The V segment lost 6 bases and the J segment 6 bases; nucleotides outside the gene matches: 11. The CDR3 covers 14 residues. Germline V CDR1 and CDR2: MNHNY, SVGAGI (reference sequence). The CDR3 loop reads CASSQVGDRAEQYF. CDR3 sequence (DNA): TGTGCCAGCAGCCAAGTCGGTGACAGGGCCGAGCAGTACTTC.

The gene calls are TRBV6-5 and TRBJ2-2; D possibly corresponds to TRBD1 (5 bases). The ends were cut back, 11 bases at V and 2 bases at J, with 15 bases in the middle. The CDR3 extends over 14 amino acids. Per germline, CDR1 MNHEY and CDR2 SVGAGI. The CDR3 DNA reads TGTGCCGCCGCGAGGCAGGGAAACACCGGGGAGCTGTTTTTT. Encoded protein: CAAARQGNTGELFF.

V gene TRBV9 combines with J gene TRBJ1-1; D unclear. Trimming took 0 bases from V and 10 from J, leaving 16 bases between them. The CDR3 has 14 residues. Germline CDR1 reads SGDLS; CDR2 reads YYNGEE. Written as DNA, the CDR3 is TGTGCCAGCAGCGTAGCTTCGAACAGCTTTACAGCTTTCTTT. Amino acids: CASSVASNSFTAFF.

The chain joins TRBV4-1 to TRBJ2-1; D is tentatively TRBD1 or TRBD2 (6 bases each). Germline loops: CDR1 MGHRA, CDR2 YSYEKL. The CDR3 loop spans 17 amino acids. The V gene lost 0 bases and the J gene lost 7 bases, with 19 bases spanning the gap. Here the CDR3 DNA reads TGCGCCAGCAGCCAAGATCACGGCGGGACAACAAGGAATGAGCAGTTCTTC. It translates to CASSQDHGGTTRNEQFF.

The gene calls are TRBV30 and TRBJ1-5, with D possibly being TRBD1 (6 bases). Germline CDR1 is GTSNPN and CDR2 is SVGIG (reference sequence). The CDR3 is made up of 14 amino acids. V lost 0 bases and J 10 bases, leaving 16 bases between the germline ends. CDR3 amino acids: CAWSVGQGFLPQHF. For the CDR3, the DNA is TGTGCCTGGAGTGTAGGGCAGGGGTTCCTACCCCAGCATTTT.

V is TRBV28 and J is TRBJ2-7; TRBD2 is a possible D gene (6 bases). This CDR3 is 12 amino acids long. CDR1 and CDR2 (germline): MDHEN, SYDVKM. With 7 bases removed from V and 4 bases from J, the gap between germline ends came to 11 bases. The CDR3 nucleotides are TGTGCCAGCACGCTGGCGGGATACGAGCAGTACTTC. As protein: CASTLAGYEQYF.

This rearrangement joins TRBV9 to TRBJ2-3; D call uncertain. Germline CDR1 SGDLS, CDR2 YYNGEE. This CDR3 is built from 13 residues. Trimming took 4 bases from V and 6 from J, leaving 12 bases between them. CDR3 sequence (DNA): TGTGCCAGCAGCCCCCCGTCTCGGGATACGCAGTATTTT. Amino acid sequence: CASSPPSRDTQYF.

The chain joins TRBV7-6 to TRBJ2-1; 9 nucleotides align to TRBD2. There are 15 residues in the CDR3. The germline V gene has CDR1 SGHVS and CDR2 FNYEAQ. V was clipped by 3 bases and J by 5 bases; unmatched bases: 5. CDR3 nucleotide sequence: TGTGCCAGCAGCTTCGCGACTAGCGGTAACAATGAGCAGTTCTTC. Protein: CASSFATSGNNEQFF. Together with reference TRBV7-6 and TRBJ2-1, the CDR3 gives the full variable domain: GAGVSQSPRYKVTKRGQDVALRCDPISGHVSLYWYRQALGQGPEFLTYFNYEAQQDKSGLPNDRFSAERPEGSISTLTIQRTEQRDSAMYRCASSFATSGNNEQFFGPGTRLTVL.

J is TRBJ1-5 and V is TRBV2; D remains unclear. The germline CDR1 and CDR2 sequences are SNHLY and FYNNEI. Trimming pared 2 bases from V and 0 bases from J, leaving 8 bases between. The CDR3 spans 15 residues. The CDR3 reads CASSESEYSNQPQHF. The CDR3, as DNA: TGTGCCAGCAGTGAATCGGAATATAGCAATCAGCCCCAGCATTTT.